The source of this T cell receptor beta chain is a study of neurological immune-mediated disorders. The germline V gene has CDR1 SGHTS and CDR2 YDEGEE. The CDR3 is 14 residues long. With V trimmed by 4 bases and J by 7 bases, 7 bases remained unmatched. This clonotype came up many times. TCRdb re-called the 5' RACE reads with MiXCR, one entry per CDR3 protein. The data hold around 26,000 distinct CDR3 sequences, with over 3% observed a single time. The sample taken for sequencing was PBMCs. This TCR was recovered from a woman in her twenties or thirties with multiple sclerosis. The rearrangement links TRBV5-8 to TRBJ2-1; 8 nucleotides agree with TRBD2. The CDR3 sequence is CASSRGLVGNEQFF. The CDR3 coding sequence is TGTGCCAGCAGCCGGGGACTAGTCGGGAATGAGCAGTTCTTC.